These 27 T cell receptor beta chains share one sample of origin, sequenced in a study of beta chain features in type 1 diabetes (dated by TCRdb to 2017 to 2018). The library was generated by the immunoSEQ multiplex PCR assay. The entire amount of isolated RNA was reverse transcribed using the High Capacity cDNA Reverse Transcription Kit, so the sequenced TCRB transcripts were expressed ones. TCRdb limited this immuneACCESS table to in-frame rearrangements with V and J called. A share of clones is missing; checked studies link under half to unresolved V genes, and the rest is unexplained. The sample has over 700,000 clones on record, 15% to 20% of them singletons. The top ten clones comprise 0.023% of the sample. Input material: naive CD4+ T cells from blood. This sample's cell subset or site label indicates: true naive CD4+ T cells. All receptors come from a woman between 18 and 29 years old in good health.

V gene TRBV5-6 combines with J gene TRBJ2-1, with TRBD2 identical over 7 bases. Germline loops: CDR1 SGHDT, CDR2 YYEEEE. CDR3 length: 16 residues. Trimming took 0 bases from V and 4 from J; bases not matched to a gene: 7. The CDR3 loop is CASSLVGASGYNEQFF. CDR3 coding DNA: TGTGCCAGCAGCTTGGTTGGCGCTAGCGGATACAATGAGCAGTTCTTC.

This clone was observed a handful of times. V gene TRBV28 combines with J gene TRBJ2-1, with 9 bases matching TRBD2. The trim removed 2 bases at V and 9 bases at J, leaving 5 bases unmatched. Germline V gene sequence: CDR1 MDHEN, CDR2 SYDVKM. The CDR3 contains 14 residues. The CDR3 sequence: CASSLGSGRSEQFF. Written as DNA, the CDR3 is TGTGCCAGCAGTTTAGGGAGCGGGAGGTCTGAGCAGTTCTTC.

This clone was picked up a small number of times. The genes are TRBV7-2 and TRBJ2-2, with a tentative D call TRBD2 (6 bases). CDR3 size: 17 residues. Germline V gene data show CDR1 as SGHTA and CDR2 as FQGNSA. V lost 2 bases and J lost 6, with 19 bases in between. The CDR3 reads CASSLLLADPFAGELFF. Written as DNA, the CDR3 is TGTGCCAGCAGCTTATTACTAGCAGATCCCTTCGCCGGGGAGCTGTTTTTT.

The V gene is TRBV19, the J gene TRBJ2-5; 8 nucleotides align to TRBD2. Trimming took 9 bases from V and 3 from J; bases not matched to a gene: 6. CDR1 LNHDA and CDR2 SQIVND come from the germline V gene (reference sequence). The CDR3 length is 13 residues. Here the CDR3 DNA reads TGTGCCAGCGGGAGGGCCAGGGAAGAGACCCAGTACTTC. Encoded protein: CASGRAREETQYF. The complete variable domain, with remaining parts taken from reference TRBV19 and TRBJ2-5, reads DGGITQSPKYLFRKEGQNVTLSCEQNLNHDAMYWYRQDPGQGLRLIYYSQIVNDFQKGDIAEGYSVSREKKESFPLTVTSAQKNPTAFYLCASGRAREETQYFGPGTRLLVL.

This rearrangement joins TRBV4-2 to TRBJ2-5; D not resolved. In germline, CDR1 is LGHNA, CDR2 YNFKEQ. This CDR3 is built from 15 residues. V was trimmed by 6 bases and J by 5 bases, leaving 19 bases between them. CDR3 nucleotides: TGTGCCAGCAGGCCCTTGACGGGCGGCTTGGAGACCCAGTACTTC. This sequence encodes CASRPLTGGLETQYF.

J is TRBJ2-1 and V is TRBV6-6, with 7 bases aligning to TRBD2. The germline gives CDR1 MNHNY, CDR2 SVGAGI (reference sequence). There are 13 residues in the CDR3. V trimming: 4 bases; J trimming: 4 bases; junction bases outside the gene matches: 1. The DNA for the CDR3 is TGTGCCAGCAGTTCTAGCGGATACAATGAGCAGTTCTTC. This sequence encodes CASSSSGYNEQFF.

In this sample, this clone turned up a few times. V gene TRBV5-6 combines with J gene TRBJ2-1, with TRBD2 as a possible D gene (5 bases). Germline CDR1 is SGHDT and CDR2 is YYEEEE. This CDR3 has 17 residues. V was trimmed by 1 base and J by 5 bases, leaving 19 bases between them. CDR3 amino acids: CASSLPPPGWPNNEQFF. The DNA for the CDR3 is TGTGCCAGCAGCTTGCCCCCGCCGGGGTGGCCCAACAATGAGCAGTTCTTC.

The chain employs TRBV29-1 and TRBJ2-7, with 8 bases that match TRBD1. Germline V gives CDR1 SQVTM, CDR2 ANQGSEA. Trimming took 6 bases from V and 2 from J; bases not matched to a gene: 9. The CDR3 has 14 residues. The chain's CDR3 is CSVRPGQGTYEQYF. DNA of the CDR3: TGCAGCGTCCGGCCCGGACAGGGTACCTACGAGCAGTACTTC.

The rearrangement joins TRBV15 to TRBJ1-1; tentatively, D is TRBD1 (6 bases). V was cut by 1 base and J by 5 bases, with 20 bases left in between. The germline CDR1 and CDR2 sequences are LNHNV and YYDKDF (reference sequence). The CDR3 covers 17 residues. This CDR3 reads CATSRGGHNRVGTEAFF. CDR3 coding DNA: TGTGCCACCAGCAGAGGTGGCCACAACAGGGTTGGAACTGAAGCTTTCTTT.

The chain is built from TRBV28 and TRBJ1-2; no definite D call. Germline V gene data show CDR1 as MDHEN and CDR2 as SYDVKM. V gave up 4 bases and J gave up 6 bases, with 12 bases separating them. The length of the CDR3 is 13 residues. CDR3 sequence (DNA): TGTGCCAGCAGTTCTCAGCATCGAAATGGCTACACCTTC. Protein sequence: CASSSQHRNGYTF.

This clone came up a few times. The gene calls are TRBV4-3 and TRBJ1-4; no clear D gene. The CDR3 extends over 15 amino acids. V lost 1 base and J lost 2, with 8 bases in between. Per germline, CDR1 LGHNA and CDR2 YSLEER. As DNA, the CDR3 is TGCGCCAGCAGCCAAGCTTCGGCGACTAATGAAAAACTGTTTTTT. Translating it yields CASSQASATNEKLFF.

About this clone itself: This same CDR3 is encoded by further DNA sequences in the sample. V and J are TRBV29-1 and TRBJ2-7, with D tentatively TRBD2 (5 bases). This CDR3 comprises 11 residues. V lost 4 bases and J lost 1, with 5 bases in between. Germline V gives CDR1 SQVTM, CDR2 ANQGSEA. CDR3 region: CSVGLSYEQYF. CDR3 DNA sequence: TGCAGCGTTGGACTATCCTACGAGCAGTACTTC.

This clone has a count of ten or more. This chain joins TRBV7-9 and TRBJ1-2; D remains ambiguous. Germline values: CDR1 SEHNR, CDR2 FQNEAQ (reference sequence). The length of the CDR3 is 14 residues. V lost 4 bases, J lost 8 bases, and 17 bases lay in between. The CDR3 is CASSYTGPQAGYTF. The CDR3 DNA is TGTGCCAGCAGCTACACCGGGCCCCAAGCCGGCTACACCTTC.

This clone has only a few counts. At the DNA level, this CDR3 is encoded by other sequences in the same sample as well. The chain uses TRBV28 and TRBJ1-1; tentatively, D is TRBD1 (5 bases). This CDR3 is built from 13 residues. V shed 4 bases and J shed 1 base, with 7 bases lying between them. Per germline, CDR1 MDHEN and CDR2 SYDVKM. The CDR3 loop is CASSSTGNTEAFF. The CDR3 DNA sequence: TGTGCCAGCAGTTCCACAGGGAACACTGAAGCTTTCTTT.

This clone showed up just a few times. The genes are TRBV7-2 and TRBJ2-6; 8 positions agree with TRBD1. The germline V gene encodes CDR1 SGHTA and CDR2 FQGNSA. This CDR3 has 18 residues. J gave up 1 base and V 2 bases, and 7 bases lay outside the gene matches. The CDR3 spells CASSLTGQDLSGANVLTF. CDR3 nucleotides: TGTGCCAGCAGCTTAACGGGACAGGACCTTTCTGGGGCCAACGTCCTGACTTTC. Variable domain in full (rest from reference TRBV7-2 and TRBJ2-6): GAGVSQSPSNKVTEKGKDVELRCDPISGHTALYWYRQSLGQGLEFLIYFQGNSAPDKSGLPSDRFSAERTGGSVSTLTIQRTQQEDSAVYLCASSLTGQDLSGANVLTFGAGSRLTVL.

The chain recombines TRBV7-2 with TRBJ2-1; no definite D call. The CDR3 length is 13 residues. The germline V and J ends were trimmed by 0 bases and 3 bases, with 3 bases remaining between them. Germline lookup yields CDR1 SGHTA and CDR2 FQGNSA. The CDR3, as DNA: TGTGCCAGCAGCTTAGCCCTCTACAATGAGCAGTTCTTC. Translated, it gives CASSLALYNEQFF. The whole variable domain, remainder taken from reference TRBV7-2 and TRBJ2-1, is GAGVSQSPSNKVTEKGKDVELRCDPISGHTALYWYRQSLGQGLEFLIYFQGNSAPDKSGLPSDRFSAERTGGSVSTLTIQRTQQEDSAVYLCASSLALYNEQFFGPGTRLTVL.

J is TRBJ1-2 and V is TRBV5-1; maybe TRBD1 (5 bases). Germline V gene data show CDR1 as SGHRS and CDR2 as YFSETQ. V was clipped by 0 bases and J by 2 bases, with 8 bases between them. CDR3 size: 14 residues. The CDR3 here is CASSLGQMNYGYTF. The CDR3 DNA reads as TGCGCCAGCAGCTTGGGACAGATGAACTATGGCTACACCTTC.

This rearrangement joins TRBV6-5 to TRBJ2-7; 7 bases fit TRBD1. The germline V gene encodes CDR1 MNHEY and CDR2 SVGAGI. J lost 4 bases, V lost 4 bases, and 10 bases had no gene match. The CDR3 has 15 residues. CDR3 sequence: CASSFQQGRRYEQYF. CDR3 DNA: TGTGCCAGCAGTTTTCAACAGGGGCGAAGGTACGAGCAGTACTTC.

In its sample, this clone was seen a few times. The chain joins TRBV10-3 to TRBJ2-3, with D tentatively TRBD1 or TRBD2 (5 bases each). Germline CDR1 ENHRY, CDR2 SYGVKD. The CDR3 contains 12 residues. Trimming took off 3 bases at V and 8 bases at J, with 9 bases between the two ends. CDR3 nucleotides: TGTGCCATCAGTGAATTGGGGGTTACGCAGTATTTT. It codes for CAISELGVTQYF.

V and J are TRBV7-6 and TRBJ2-2, with TRBD2 as a possible D gene (6 bases). The CDR3 runs 16 residues. CDR1 is SGHVS and CDR2 is FNYEAQ in the germline V gene. The ends were cut back, 2 bases at V and 0 bases at J, with 10 bases in the middle. CDR3 nucleotides: TGTGCCAGCAGCTTATCTAGCGTAACGAACACCGGGGAGCTGTTTTTT. Translation: CASSLSSVTNTGELFF. Based on the CDR3 plus reference TRBV7-6 and TRBJ2-2, the full variable domain is GAGVSQSPRYKVTKRGQDVALRCDPISGHVSLYWYRQALGQGPEFLTYFNYEAQQDKSGLPNDRFSAERPEGSISTLTIQRTEQRDSAMYRCASSLSSVTNTGELFFGEGSRLTVL.

The sample holds a few counts of this clone. The rearrangement joins TRBV27 to TRBJ2-5; D is uncertain. V was pared by 0 bases and J by 5 bases, with 7 bases between. The germline CDR1 and CDR2 sequences are MNHEY and SMNVEV (reference sequence). This CDR3 is built from 13 residues. CDR3 bases: TGTGCCAGCAGTTTATCTCGTAGGGAGACCCAGTACTTC. It is translated as CASSLSRRETQYF.

The chain is built from TRBV4-1 and TRBJ2-1; TRBD2 might be the D (5 bases). V was pared by 2 bases and J by 5 bases, with 13 bases between. Germline V gives CDR1 MGHRA, CDR2 YSYEKL. The CDR3 totals 15 residues. This CDR3 reads CASSQSGIGHNEQFF. DNA of the CDR3: TGCGCCAGCAGCCAAAGCGGTATAGGTCACAATGAGCAGTTCTTC.

This clone was seen a few times. The chain is built from TRBV10-3 and TRBJ2-5; D gene ambiguous. Per germline, CDR1 ENHRY and CDR2 SYGVKD. This CDR3 has 12 amino acids. Trimming shortened V by 11 bases and J by 5 bases, and 15 bases separated the two germline ends. CDR3 residues: CASGGVSETQYF. In DNA form, the CDR3 reads TGTGCCTCTGGTGGTGTTTCGGAGACCCAGTACTTC.

This clone appeared a few times. The chain joins TRBV5-1 to TRBJ2-3; tentatively, D is TRBD1 (6 bases). Germline values: CDR1 SGHRS, CDR2 YFSETQ. Trimming shortened V by 4 bases and J by 6 bases, and 15 bases separated the two germline ends. There are 14 residues in the CDR3. The CDR3 protein is CASSGVTGQDTQYF. In nucleotides, the CDR3 is TGCGCCAGCAGCGGGGTAACAGGGCAGGATACGCAGTATTTT.

The chain is built from TRBV4-3 and TRBJ1-4, with TRBD1 matching 10 bases. CDR1 and CDR2 from the germline V gene are LGHNA and YSLEER. CDR3 length equals 18 residues. The V gene end was trimmed by 1 base and the J gene end by 1 base; junction bases not matched to a gene: 6. CDR3 sequence (DNA): TGCGCCAGCAGCCAAGCGGTTGGACAGGGGGGAACTAATGAAAAACTGTTTTTT. Amino acid sequence: CASSQAVGQGGTNEKLFF.

This clone has a handful of counts. The CDR3 DNA sequence: TGTGCCAGCAGTTTTAGGCAGGCCCCCTACGAGCAGTACTTC. This encodes CASSFRQAPYEQYF. V usage is TRBV28 and J usage is TRBJ2-7; D is uncertain. The V gene lost 3 bases and the J gene lost 2 bases, with 11 bases spanning the gap. The CDR3 loop spans 14 amino acids. Germline V lookup: CDR1 MDHEN, CDR2 SYDVKM.

The chain couples TRBV2 to TRBJ2-7; 8 positions match TRBD2. The CDR3 extends over 13 amino acids. Germline CDR1 SNHLY, CDR2 FYNNEI. The V segment lost 7 bases and the J segment 2 bases; nucleotides outside the gene matches: 4. Here the CDR3 DNA reads TGTGCCAGCATAGCGGGAATGACCTACGAGCAGTACTTC. Translated: CASIAGMTYEQYF.